This T cell receptor beta chain was captured in a study of OX40 agonist ivuxolimab in advanced cancers. Study-level background: At doses from 0.01 to 10 mg/kg, patients were given intravenous ivuxolimab every 2 weeks.

TCRdb's copy holds only in-frame clones and misses some; the assay was immunoSEQ multiplex PCR. The profile shows about 15,000 clones, 78% of them singletons. The CDR3 has 12 amino acids. Between the trimmed V and J ends, which lost 6 bases and 2 bases, there was a span of 8 bases. The germline gives CDR1 SGHKS, CDR2 YYEKEE (reference sequence). The timepoints at which blood was sampled were baseline, cycle 4 day 1, and cycle 7 day 1. Note on this clone: Antigen: not known.

Overall study findings and caveats: Circulating CD4+ and CD8+ T cells showed clonal expansion by week 6 at 0.1 to 3.0 mg/kg.

Here the sequenced sample was CD4+ or CD8+ T cells sorted from blood, taken in a trial of the OX40 agonist ivuxolimab. This receptor was obtained from an adult with an advanced solid tumor such as melanoma, head and neck, liver or kidney cancer. V gene TRBV5-5 combines with J gene TRBJ1-1; D is unresolved. DNA for the CDR3: TGTGCCAGCACACCAGGAAACACTGAAGCTTTCTTT. Its protein product is CASTPGNTEAFF.